Listed here are 14 T cell receptor beta chains from one sample, sequenced in a study of T cell responses to AZD1222 COVID-19 vaccine. Repertoires were generated with immunoSEQ multiplex PCR, while TCRdb's copy carries only in-frame clones and drops some. Counted here are fewer than 130,000 clones, approximately 90% occurring once; the ten biggest clones make up over 1.5%. Sequenced here: peripheral blood, sampled on day 0 of AZD1222 vaccination. The receptors shown here come from an adult in good health.

The V call is TRBV7-8, the J call TRBJ1-3; D gene ambiguous. The CDR3 spans 14 residues. Between the trimmed V and J ends, which lost 5 bases and 2 bases, there was a span of 10 bases. The V gene's germline CDR1 is SGHVS and CDR2 FQNEAQ. The CDR3 loop is CASSPQITGNTIYF. The DNA for the CDR3 is TGTGCCAGCAGCCCGCAGATAACTGGAAACACCATATATTTT.

The chain carries TRBV7-9 and TRBJ1-1; possible D gene TRBD1, 6 bases. Per the germline V gene, CDR1 is SEHNR and CDR2 is FQNEAQ (reference sequence). V lost 10 bases and J lost 5, with 20 bases in between. The CDR3 contains 14 residues. CDR3 residues: CATRRGDLRTEAFF. Here the CDR3 DNA reads TGTGCCACCCGAAGGGGGGATCTTAGGACTGAAGCTTTCTTT.

CDR3 coding DNA: TGTGCCAGCAGTTTCAACCGGAACACTGAAGCTTTCTTT. Amino acids: CASSFNRNTEAFF. The chain carries TRBV27 and TRBJ1-1; no firm D call. V dropped 3 bases and J dropped 1 base, with 6 bases sitting between them. From germline, CDR1 is MNHEY and CDR2 SMNVEV (reference sequence). The CDR3 totals 13 residues.

The rearrangement joins TRBV30 to TRBJ1-3, with D possibly matching TRBD1 (6 bases). CDR1 is GTSNPN, CDR2 SVGIG, per germline (reference sequence). The germline V and J ends were trimmed by 4 bases and 0 bases, with 10 bases remaining between them. The CDR3 is 14 amino acids. CDR3 in amino acids: CAWTGDVSGNTIYF. The CDR3, as DNA: TGTGCCTGGACAGGGGACGTCTCTGGAAACACCATATATTTT.

The chain links TRBV6-5 to TRBJ1-2; D perhaps matches TRBD1 (5 bases). Trimming removed 7 bases from V and 5 bases from J, with 17 bases in between. In germline, CDR1 is MNHEY, CDR2 SVGAGI. The CDR3 has 14 residues. The CDR3 sequence is CASTLRTGGYGYTF. The CDR3 region has the DNA TGTGCCAGCACCCTCAGGACCGGGGGTTATGGCTACACCTTC.

A single count supports this clone. The CDR3 region is CASTDRGSSYEQYF. Written as DNA, the CDR3 is TGTGCCAGCACCGACAGGGGGAGCTCCTACGAGCAGTACTTC. The chain carries TRBV5-5 and TRBJ2-7; 9 bases align to TRBD1. J was trimmed by 0 bases and V by 6 bases; bases with no gene match: 4. The CDR3 sequence is 14 residues long. Looked up from germline, CDR1 is SGHKS and CDR2 is YYEKEE (reference sequence).

The V and J genes are TRBV5-8 and TRBJ2-2; D unresolved. V lost 2 bases, J lost 3 bases, and 5 bases lay in between. Germline V gives CDR1 SGHTS, CDR2 YDEGEE. The CDR3 covers 13 residues. CDR3 loop: CASSLMYTGELFF. CDR3 bases: TGTGCCAGCAGCTTAATGTACACCGGGGAGCTGTTTTTT.

The chain recombines TRBV7-9 with TRBJ1-1; the D gene is possibly TRBD1 (5 bases). The CDR3 is made up of 17 amino acids. The ends were cut back, 0 bases at V and 0 bases at J, with 14 bases in the middle. Germline V gene lookup returns CDR1 SEHNR and CDR2 FQNEAQ (reference sequence). For the CDR3, the DNA is TGTGCCAGCAGCTTAGCGGGCGTGGGACTATTGAACACTGAAGCTTTCTTT. It translates to CASSLAGVGLLNTEAFF.

This chain uses TRBV5-1 with TRBJ2-1; 14 nucleotides align to TRBD2. Germline values: CDR1 SGHRS, CDR2 YFSETQ. The V segment lost 0 bases and the J segment 9 bases; nucleotides outside the gene matches: 5. The CDR3 totals 16 residues. Here the CDR3 reads CASSLVGTSGSTEQFF. The CDR3 DNA reads TGCGCCAGCAGCTTGGTGGGGACTAGCGGGAGTACTGAGCAGTTCTTC.

The chain carries TRBV5-1 and TRBJ1-4; 8 nucleotides align to TRBD1. The CDR3 is 13 amino acids. From germline, CDR1 is SGHRS and CDR2 YFSETQ. J lost 3 bases, V lost 5 bases, and 0 bases had no gene match. CDR3 loop: CASRGQANEKLFF. CDR3 nucleotides: TGCGCCAGCAGGGGACAGGCTAATGAAAAACTGTTTTTT.

This chain uses TRBV20-1 with TRBJ1-5; 8 bases line up with TRBD1. The CDR3 loop spans 17 amino acids. J lost 2 bases, V lost 3 bases, and 12 bases had no gene match. Germline values: CDR1 DFQATT, CDR2 SNEGSKA (reference sequence). The CDR3 loop is CSASYRTGRPRNQPQHF. The CDR3 nucleotides read TGCAGTGCTAGTTACCGGACAGGGCGCCCCCGCAATCAGCCCCAGCATTTT.

This chain uses TRBV2 with TRBJ2-7, with D perhaps matching TRBD2 (5 bases). Trimming took 7 bases from V and 2 from J, leaving 15 bases between them. The length of the CDR3 is 14 residues. Germline V CDR1 and CDR2: SNHLY, FYNNEI. This CDR3 reads CASNPEGATYEQYF. CDR3 coding DNA: TGTGCCAGCAATCCAGAGGGAGCTACCTACGAGCAGTACTTC.

V gene TRBV5-6 combines with J gene TRBJ1-1; D not resolved. The CDR3 has 13 amino acids. Trimming cost V 2 bases and J 1 base, with 6 bases left between them. Germline V lookup: CDR1 SGHDT, CDR2 YYEEEE. The CDR3 DNA reads TGTGCCAGCAGCTTAAAGCCGAACACTGAAGCTTTCTTT. Protein product: CASSLKPNTEAFF.

The genes are TRBV27 and TRBJ2-6; 7 bases are shared with TRBD1. This CDR3 is built from 17 residues. The germline V gene encodes CDR1 MNHEY and CDR2 SMNVEV (reference sequence). Unmatched junction bases numbered 6, after V lost 2 bases and J lost 2 bases. DNA for the CDR3: TGTGCCAGCAGTTTAGTCGAGGGGGCAGCTGGGGCCAACGTCCTGACTTTC. Protein sequence: CASSLVEGAAGANVLTF.